Listed below are T cell receptor beta chains from one sample, sequenced in a study of cytomegalovirus exposure and HLA in healthy donors. The assay was immunoSEQ multiplex PCR, and TCRdb's table has in-frame clones only and misses some. The sample contains 90,000 to 150,000 clones, 77% of which appear only once. Input material: PBMCs. The receptor source for this set is a man aged 45-60 years in good health and CMV-seropositive. Both conserved end residues are part of each CDR3. Each record gives: clone size, V gene, J gene, D gene, CDR3 protein, CDR3 DNA. D genes are given only for firm matches. A clone size is listed for some rows: how often the clone was seen (once, few, many), or a class if it is expanded.

>-|TRBV7-9|TRBJ2-3|TRBD2
CASSSGLAGGTDTQYF
TGTGCCAGCAGCTCAGGACTAGCGGGAGGCACAGATACGCAGTATTTT
>-|TRBV7-9|TRBJ1-2|-
CSSSSEQGYGYTF
TGTTCCAGCAGCTCCGAGCAGGGCTATGGCTACACCTTC
>-|TRBV19|TRBJ1-5|-
CASTRGFSNQPQHF
TGTGCCAGTACCAGGGGTTTTAGCAATCAGCCCCAGCATTTT
>-|TRBV6-1|TRBJ1-6|TRBD1
CASSESSGQGFISNSPLHF
TGTGCCAGCAGTGAATCATCGGGACAGGGTTTTATCTCGAATTCACCCCTCCACTTT
>-|TRBV6-1|TRBJ2-2|-
CASSEYKTGKTGELFF
TGTGCCAGCAGTGAATATAAAACAGGCAAGACCGGGGAGCTGTTTTTT
>-|TRBV9|TRBJ1-2|-
CASSAARANYGYTF
TGTGCCAGCAGCGCTGCCAGGGCTAACTATGGCTACACCTTC
>-|TRBV5-1|TRBJ1-2|TRBD1
CASSLGGQRNYGYTF
TGCGCCAGCAGCTTGGGGGGACAGAGAAACTATGGCTACACCTTC
>-|TRBV2|TRBJ1-1|-
CASSEVIGNAEAFF
TGTGCCAGCAGTGAAGTAATCGGGAACGCTGAAGCTTTCTTT
>-|TRBV28|TRBJ1-5|-
CASNRESNQPQHF
TGTGCCAGCAACCGGGAGAGCAATCAGCCCCAGCATTTT
>-|TRBV2|TRBJ1-1|TRBD1
CASRTGIANTEAFF
TGTGCCAGCAGGACAGGGATAGCGAACACTGAAGCTTTCTTT
>-|TRBV5-1|TRBJ1-4|-
CASRQGPSANEKLFF
TGCGCCAGCAGACAGGGACCTTCTGCTAATGAAAAACTGTTTTTT
>-|TRBV18|TRBJ2-3|-
CASSPPGQNTDTQYF
TGTGCCAGCTCACCACCGGGACAAAACACAGATACGCAGTATTTT
>once|TRBV10-3|TRBJ1-2|TRBD1
CAISEEDRGHGYTF
TGTGCCATCAGTGAGGAGGACAGGGGCCATGGCTACACCTTC
>few|TRBV6-1|TRBJ2-1|TRBD2
CASSVSRGTSGASYNEQFF
TGTGCCAGCAGTGTCAGTCGGGGGACTAGCGGAGCTTCCTACAATGAGCAGTTCTTC
>-|TRBV7-8|TRBJ2-5|-
CASSFKETQYF
TGTGCCAGCAGCTTCAAAGAGACCCAGTACTTC
>-|TRBV10-3|TRBJ1-1|-
CAISLQRDTEAFF
TGTGCCATCAGCCTCCAGCGGGACACTGAAGCTTTCTTT
>-|TRBV7-2|TRBJ2-1|-
CASRSQGWAYNEQFF
TGTGCCAGCCGCTCACAGGGTTGGGCCTACAATGAGCAGTTCTTC
>-|TRBV9|TRBJ2-5|TRBD2
CASSVGSSGFGETQYF
TGTGCCAGCAGCGTAGGATCTAGCGGTTTTGGAGAGACCCAGTACTTC
>-|TRBV6-1|TRBJ2-1|-
CASSDEPRGFSNEQFF
TGTGCCAGCAGTGACGAGCCCCGGGGGTTCAGCAATGAGCAGTTCTTC
>once|TRBV6-6|TRBJ1-2|TRBD1
CASSPSTGGEDYGYTF
TGTGCCAGCAGTCCTTCCACAGGGGGCGAAGACTATGGCTACACCTTC
>few|TRBV10-1|TRBJ2-1|-
CASSGGAGLQFF
TGCGCCAGCAGTGGTGGGGCAGGCCTTCAGTTCTTC
>-|TRBV6-5|TRBJ1-1|-
CASTKGLLNTEAFF
TGTGCCAGCACTAAGGGGCTTTTGAACACTGAAGCTTTCTTT
>-|TRBV6-6|TRBJ2-7|-
CASSIRDTSYYEQYF
TGTGCCAGCAGCATCCGGGACACCTCCTACTACGAGCAGTACTTC
>-|TRBV2|TRBJ2-7|-
CASSRRGLRGPYEQYF
TGTGCCAGCAGTAGACGGGGACTTCGAGGGCCCTACGAGCAGTACTTC
>once|TRBV11-2|TRBJ2-7|TRBD1
CASSPEWGTGSYEQYF
TGTGCCAGCAGCCCCGAATGGGGGACAGGGTCCTACGAGCAGTACTTC
>-|TRBV2|TRBJ1-3|-
CASRDTQGNTIYF
TGTGCCAGCAGAGACACGCAAGGCAACACCATATATTTT
>-|TRBV15|TRBJ1-4|-
CATSRDSGTEKLFF
TGTGCCACCAGCAGAGATTCGGGAACTGAAAAACTGTTTTTT